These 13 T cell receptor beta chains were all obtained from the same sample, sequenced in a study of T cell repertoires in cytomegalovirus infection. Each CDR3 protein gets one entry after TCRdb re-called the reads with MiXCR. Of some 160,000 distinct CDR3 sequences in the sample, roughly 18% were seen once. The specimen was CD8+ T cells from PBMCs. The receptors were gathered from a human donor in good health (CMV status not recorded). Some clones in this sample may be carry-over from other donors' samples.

The CDR3 sequence is CASSPGPWVEQYF. The CDR3 DNA reads TGTGCCAGCAGTCCTGGACCGTGGGTCGAGCAGTACTTC. The chain joins TRBV11-1 to TRBJ2-7; D not certain. V was shortened by 6 bases and J by 6 bases, with 15 bases between the two germline ends. CDR3 length equals 13 residues. CDR1 and CDR2 from the germline V gene are SGHAT and FQDESV (reference sequence).

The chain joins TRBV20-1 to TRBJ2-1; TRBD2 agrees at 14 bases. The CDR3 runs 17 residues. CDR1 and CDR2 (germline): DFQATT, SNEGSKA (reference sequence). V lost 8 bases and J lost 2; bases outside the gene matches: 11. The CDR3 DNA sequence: TGCAGTCCGACTAGCGGGAGGGTTAGCCGGACCTACAATGAGCAGTTCTTC. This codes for CSPTSGRVSRTYNEQFF.

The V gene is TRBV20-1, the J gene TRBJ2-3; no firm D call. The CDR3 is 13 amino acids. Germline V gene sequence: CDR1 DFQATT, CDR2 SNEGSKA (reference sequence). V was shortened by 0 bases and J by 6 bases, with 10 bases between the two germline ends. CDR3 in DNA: TGCAGTGCTAGAGAGGGTGGTGCGGATACGCAGTATTTT. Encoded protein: CSAREGGADTQYF.

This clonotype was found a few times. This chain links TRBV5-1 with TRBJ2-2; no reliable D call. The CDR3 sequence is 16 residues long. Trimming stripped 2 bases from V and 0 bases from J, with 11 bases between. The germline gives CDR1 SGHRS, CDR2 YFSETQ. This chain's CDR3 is CASSFSRGANTGELFF. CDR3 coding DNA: TGCGCCAGCAGCTTCTCTCGCGGAGCGAACACCGGGGAGCTGTTTTTT.

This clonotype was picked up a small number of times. The DNA of the CDR3 is TGTGCCAGCAGACCTACTACAGGGGGCGGAGGGCCCCTCCACTTT. It yields the protein CASRPTTGGGGPLHF. V usage is TRBV7-6 and J usage is TRBJ1-6; 9 bases match TRBD1. V gave up 6 bases and J gave up 13 bases; unmatched junction bases: 13. Germline V gene data show CDR1 as SGHVS and CDR2 as FNYEAQ. The CDR3 runs to 15 residues.

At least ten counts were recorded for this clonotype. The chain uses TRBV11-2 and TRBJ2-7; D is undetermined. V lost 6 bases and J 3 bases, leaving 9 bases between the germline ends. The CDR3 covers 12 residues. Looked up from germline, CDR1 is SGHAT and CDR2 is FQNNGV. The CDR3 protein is CASSSSNYEQYF. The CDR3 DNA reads TGTGCCAGCAGTTCGTCGAACTACGAGCAGTACTTC. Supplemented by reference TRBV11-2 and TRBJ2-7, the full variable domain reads EAGVAQSPRYKIIEKRQSVAFWCNPISGHATLYWYQQILGQGPKLLIQFQNNGVVDDSQLPKDRFSAERLKGVDSTLKIQPAKLEDSAVYLCASSSSNYEQYFGPGTRLTVT.

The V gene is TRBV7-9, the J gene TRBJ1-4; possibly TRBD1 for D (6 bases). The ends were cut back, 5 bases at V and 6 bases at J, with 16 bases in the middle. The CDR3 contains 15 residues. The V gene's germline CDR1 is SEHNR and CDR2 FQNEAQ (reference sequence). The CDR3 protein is CASSTIQGIHEKLFF. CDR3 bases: TGTGCCAGCAGCACCATCCAGGGGATACATGAAAAACTGTTTTTT.

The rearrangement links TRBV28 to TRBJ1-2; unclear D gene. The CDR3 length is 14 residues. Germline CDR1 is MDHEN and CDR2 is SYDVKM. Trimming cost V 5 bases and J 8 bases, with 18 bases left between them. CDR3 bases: TGTGCCAGCAGTCCCTCGCCCCTATGGGAGGGCTACACCTTC. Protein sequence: CASSPSPLWEGYTF.

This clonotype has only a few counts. The CDR3 reads CASSLAGQGNAYAYEQYF. The DNA for the CDR3 is TGTGCCAGCAGCTTAGCGGGACAGGGAAATGCTTATGCCTACGAGCAGTACTTC. The chain carries TRBV7-8 and TRBJ2-7; 9 bases are shared with TRBD1. Trimming at V came to 0 bases and at J to 2 bases, leaving 11 bases not matched to a gene. The germline V gene encodes CDR1 SGHVS and CDR2 FQNEAQ. The CDR3 is made up of 18 amino acids.

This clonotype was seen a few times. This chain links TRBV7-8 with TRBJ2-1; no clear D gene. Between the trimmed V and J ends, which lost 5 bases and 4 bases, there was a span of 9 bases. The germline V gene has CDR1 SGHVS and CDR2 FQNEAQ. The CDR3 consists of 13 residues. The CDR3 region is CASSLEEYNEQFF. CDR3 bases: TGTGCCAGCAGCCTAGAAGAGTACAATGAGCAGTTCTTC.

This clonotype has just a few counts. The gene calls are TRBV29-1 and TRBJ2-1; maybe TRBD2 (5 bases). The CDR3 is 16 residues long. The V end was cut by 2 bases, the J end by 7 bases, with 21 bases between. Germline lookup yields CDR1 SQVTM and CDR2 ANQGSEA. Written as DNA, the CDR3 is TGCAGCGTTGAACCTTTTATGAGCGGAGGAAGGAATGAGCAGTTCTTC. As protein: CSVEPFMSGGRNEQFF.

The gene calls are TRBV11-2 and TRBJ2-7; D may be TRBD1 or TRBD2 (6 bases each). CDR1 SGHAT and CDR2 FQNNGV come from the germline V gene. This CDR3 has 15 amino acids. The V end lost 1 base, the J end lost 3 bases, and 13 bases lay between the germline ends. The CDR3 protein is CASSLAGGAGYEQYF. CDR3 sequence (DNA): TGTGCCAGCAGCTTAGCCGGGGGCGCGGGCTACGAGCAGTACTTC.

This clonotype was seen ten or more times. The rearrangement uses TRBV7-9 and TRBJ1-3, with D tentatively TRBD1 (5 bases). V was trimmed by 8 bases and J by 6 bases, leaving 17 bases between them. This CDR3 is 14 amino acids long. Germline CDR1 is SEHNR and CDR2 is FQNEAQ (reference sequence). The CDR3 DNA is TGTGCCAGCGGAAGCGGGACGTGGGAAAACACCATATATTTT. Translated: CASGSGTWENTIYF.